Following are 23 T cell receptor beta chains from one sample sequenced in a study of shared clonotypes between healthy human individuals. Libraries were prepared by immunoSEQ multiplex PCR; TCRdb keeps only in-frame clonotypes and omits some of them. This sample has roughly 1,100,000 clones, with more than 65% found just once. The sample taken for sequencing was memory CD4+ T cells sorted from blood. The subset is: CD45RA-negative fraction. The source is a man between 18 and 35 years old in good health.

This chain uses TRBV4-1 with TRBJ1-1, with 7 nucleotides matching TRBD1. Germline V gives CDR1 MGHRA, CDR2 YSYEKL. The trim removed 1 base at V and 1 base at J, leaving 6 bases unmatched. The CDR3 is 16 residues long. For the CDR3, the DNA is TGCGCCAGCAGCCAAGGGAGACAGGGAAGGAACACTGAAGCTTTCTTT. Its translation is CASSQGRQGRNTEAFF.

The chain recombines TRBV5-5 with TRBJ1-6; D is unclear. The CDR3 loop spans 15 amino acids. V was trimmed by 6 bases and J by 7 bases, leaving 17 bases between them. Germline CDR1 and CDR2: SGHKS and YYEKEE (reference sequence). This chain's CDR3 is CASTQNAGVNSPLHF. The DNA for the CDR3 is TGTGCCAGCACTCAAAATGCGGGAGTAAATTCACCCCTCCACTTT. The variable domain in full, with the rest retrieved from reference TRBV5-5 and TRBJ1-6, is DAGVTQSPTHLIKTRGQQVTLRCSPISGHKSVSWYQQVLGQGPQFIFQYYEKEERGRGNFPDRFSARQFPNYSSELNVNALLLGDSALYLCASTQNAGVNSPLHFGNGTRLTVT.

The chain joins TRBV7-2 to TRBJ2-1; no clear D gene. Germline CDR1 reads SGHTA; CDR2 reads FQGNSA. The germline V and J ends were trimmed by 3 bases and 6 bases, with 6 bases remaining between them. This CDR3 is 12 amino acids long. The CDR3 region is CASSFVLNEQFF. CDR3 coding DNA: TGTGCCAGCAGCTTCGTACTCAATGAGCAGTTCTTC.

The chain recombines TRBV19 with TRBJ2-3; the D gene is possibly TRBD2 (5 bases). CDR1 is LNHDA, CDR2 SQIVND, per germline (reference sequence). Trimming stripped 7 bases from V and 6 bases from J, with 14 bases between. The length of the CDR3 is 13 residues. In DNA, the CDR3 is TGTGCCAGTACCACCGGGAAATTGGATACGCAGTATTTT. Amino acid sequence: CASTTGKLDTQYF.

CDR3 bases: TGTGCCATCAGTGGGGGGGTCACAGATACGCAGTATTTT. Protein: CAISGGVTDTQYF. The genes are TRBV10-3 and TRBJ2-3; TRBD2 might be the D (6 bases). The CDR3 has 13 residues. V lost 4 bases and J 2 bases, leaving 7 bases between the germline ends. Germline lookup yields CDR1 ENHRY and CDR2 SYGVKD.

The CDR3 loop reads CASSGIVSAYNEQFF. CDR3 nucleotides: TGTGCCAGCAGTGGCATAGTATCAGCCTACAATGAGCAGTTCTTC. The chain recombines TRBV6-1 with TRBJ2-1; D is undetermined. The V gene lost 4 bases and the J gene lost 2 bases, with 12 bases spanning the gap. Germline V gives CDR1 MNHNS, CDR2 SASEGT. This CDR3 spans 15 amino acids.

V and J are TRBV18 and TRBJ1-1; the D gene is possibly TRBD1 (5 bases). The CDR3 extends over 14 amino acids. Germline values: CDR1 KGHSH, CDR2 LQKENI. V lost 3 bases and J lost 6, with 14 bases in between. The CDR3 bases are TGTGCCAGCTCACCCCCGGTGGCGGGGGCTGAAGCTTTCTTT. This codes for CASSPPVAGAEAFF.

This clone was observed once. The same CDR3 can be traced to other DNA sequences in this sample. The chain employs TRBV19 and TRBJ1-5; no firm D call. The CDR3 contains 14 residues. Germline CDR1 and CDR2: LNHDA and SQIVND (reference sequence). The ends were cut back, 1 base at V and 0 bases at J, with 4 bases in the middle. Written as DNA, the CDR3 is TGTGCCAGTAGTATAGCGAATAGCAATCAGCCCCAGCATTTT. This codes for CASSIANSNQPQHF.

The chain uses TRBV7-9 and TRBJ2-7; TRBD2 matches at 12 bases. V was pared by 10 bases and J by 3 bases, with 7 bases of the junction left unmatched. This CDR3 spans 14 amino acids. Per the germline V gene, CDR1 is SEHNR and CDR2 is FQNEAQ (reference sequence). CDR3 in amino acids: CATGTSGQLYEQYF. DNA for the CDR3: TGTGCCACAGGGACTAGCGGGCAACTCTACGAGCAGTACTTC.

This clone was counted once. The CDR3 bases are TGTGCCAGCAGCTCGGGACAGCTGATGAACACTGAAGCTTTCTTT. Translation gives CASSSGQLMNTEAFF. The V call is TRBV7-8, the J call TRBJ1-1; 7 bases agree with TRBD1. V lost 4 bases to trimming and J lost 0 bases; unmatched junction nucleotides: 5. The CDR3 covers 15 residues. Germline CDR1 reads SGHVS; CDR2 reads FQNEAQ.

The chain is built from TRBV13 and TRBJ2-3; D possibly corresponds to TRBD2 (5 bases). Germline V CDR1 and CDR2: PRHDT, FYEKMQ (reference sequence). This CDR3 has 15 residues. With 8 bases removed from V and 1 base from J, the gap between germline ends came to 16 bases. CDR3 in amino acids: CASPRDGNGTDTQYF. The CDR3 nucleotides read TGTGCCAGCCCTCGTGACGGGAACGGCACAGATACGCAGTATTTT. Full variable domain (remainder filled in from reference TRBV13 and TRBJ2-3): AAGVIQSPRHLIKEKRETATLKCYPIPRHDTVYWYQQGPGQDPQFLISFYEKMQSDKGSIPDRFSAQQFSDYHSELNMSSLELGDSALYFCASPRDGNGTDTQYFGPGTRLTVL.

The genes are TRBV7-9 and TRBJ2-1; 9 bases line up with TRBD1. The CDR3 sequence is 14 residues long. The germline V gene encodes CDR1 SEHNR and CDR2 FQNEAQ (reference sequence). With V trimmed by 5 bases and J by 5 bases, 4 bases remained unmatched. The CDR3 coding sequence is TGTGCCAGCAGCGCCCGGGACAGGGACAATGAGCAGTTCTTC. Protein product: CASSARDRDNEQFF.

The chain carries TRBV5-4 and TRBJ2-3; D is possibly TRBD2 (6 bases). V gave up 3 bases and J gave up 4 bases, with 9 bases separating them. The CDR3 spans 13 residues. The V gene's germline CDR1 is SGHNT and CDR2 YYREEE (reference sequence). The CDR3 sequence: CASSWRGSDTQYF. The CDR3 DNA reads as TGTGCCAGCAGCTGGCGGGGTTCAGATACGCAGTATTTT.

DNA of the CDR3: TGTGCCAGCAGTGAACTGGGGCAAGTTGCGTCCTACGAGTACTTC. This encodes CASSELGQVASYEYF. The chain links TRBV6-1 to TRBJ2-7; maybe TRBD1 (5 bases). The V gene lost 2 bases and the J gene lost 11 bases, with 22 bases spanning the gap. Germline V CDR1 and CDR2: MNHNS, SASEGT. This CDR3 has 15 amino acids.

This sequence joins TRBV27 and TRBJ1-2; D gene uncertain. V was trimmed by 5 bases and J by 2 bases, leaving 9 bases between them. The CDR3 is 13 amino acids. CDR1 MNHEY and CDR2 SMNVEV come from the germline V gene (reference sequence). In nucleotides, the CDR3 is TGTGCCAGCAGTGCCACAGAGAACTATGGCTACACCTTC. It yields the protein CASSATENYGYTF.

V and J are TRBV6-1 and TRBJ1-6; D gene uncertain. Trimming pared 5 bases from V and 5 bases from J, leaving 7 bases between. The CDR3 is 13 amino acids. Germline V CDR1 and CDR2: MNHNS, SASEGT. CDR3 bases: TGTGCCAGCAGTCGCCAGGATAATTCACCCCTCCACTTT. Protein: CASSRQDNSPLHF.

The chain recombines TRBV25-1 with TRBJ2-7, with a possible D match to TRBD1 (6 bases). The CDR3 extends over 15 amino acids. The V gene lost 3 bases and the J gene lost 3 bases, with 15 bases spanning the gap. Germline CDR1 MGHDK, CDR2 SYGVNS. CDR3 DNA: TGTGCCAGCAGTGATACAATGACAGGAGGCTACGAGCAGTACTTC. This codes for CASSDTMTGGYEQYF.

The V and J genes are TRBV13 and TRBJ2-3; 7 nucleotides align to TRBD2. V dropped 5 bases and J dropped 2; count of bases not matched to a gene: 7. Germline CDR1 and CDR2: PRHDT and FYEKMQ (reference sequence). The CDR3 is made up of 15 amino acids. The CDR3 here is CASSPATSVTDTQYF. The CDR3 DNA reads as TGTGCCAGCAGCCCCGCCACTAGCGTCACAGATACGCAGTATTTT.

The rearrangement uses TRBV2 and TRBJ2-7, with D possibly being TRBD2 (5 bases). Trimming took 7 bases from V and 3 from J, leaving 22 bases between them. CDR3 length equals 16 residues. Germline CDR1 and CDR2: SNHLY and FYNNEI. CDR3 region: CASMHKPPGNYYEQYF. The CDR3 region has the DNA TGTGCCAGCATGCATAAACCACCGGGGAACTACTACGAGCAGTACTTC. The whole variable domain, filled in from reference TRBV2 and TRBJ2-7, reads EPEVTQTPSHQVTQMGQEVILRCVPISNHLYFYWYRQILGQKVEFLVSFYNNEISEKSEIFDDQFSVERPDGSNFTLKIRSTKLEDSAMYFCASMHKPPGNYYEQYFGPGTRLTVT.

The V call is TRBV7-2, the J call TRBJ2-5; TRBD2 agrees at 14 bases. V lost 5 bases and J lost 3; bases outside the gene matches: 2. The length of the CDR3 is 15 residues. From germline, CDR1 is SGHTA and CDR2 FQGNSA. CDR3 loop: CASSMGLAGEETQYF. CDR3 nucleotides: TGTGCCAGCAGCATGGGACTAGCGGGAGAAGAGACCCAGTACTTC.

The rearrangement uses TRBV15 and TRBJ1-5; tentatively, D is TRBD1 (6 bases). V was shortened by 5 bases and J by 1 base, with 12 bases between the two germline ends. Looked up from germline, CDR1 is LNHNV and CDR2 is YYDKDF (reference sequence). This CDR3 region has 15 residues. CDR3: CATSSGASSNQPQHF. For the CDR3, the DNA is TGTGCCACCAGCTCGGGGGCTTCGAGCAATCAGCCCCAGCATTTT. The full variable domain, its missing parts supplied by reference TRBV15 and TRBJ1-5, is DAMVIQNPRYQVTQFGKPVTLSCSQTLNHNVMYWYQQKSSQAPKLLFHYYDKDFNNEADTPDNFQSRRPNTSFCFLDIRSPGLGDTAMYLCATSSGASSNQPQHFGDGTRLSIL.

In this sample, this clone turned up a few times. The chain has TRBV5-4 and TRBJ2-1; a weak D match, TRBD1 (6 bases). The germline V gene encodes CDR1 SGHNT and CDR2 YYREEE (reference sequence). This CDR3 contains 14 residues. With 4 bases removed from V and 8 bases from J, the gap between germline ends came to 16 bases. Here the CDR3 reads CASSTGQGVDEQFF. DNA of the CDR3: TGTGCCAGCAGCACGGGACAAGGGGTGGATGAGCAGTTCTTC.

This rearrangement joins TRBV9 to TRBJ2-7; D remains unclear. Trimming left V 2 bases short and J 7 bases short, with 10 bases between. This CDR3 has 12 amino acids. The germline V gene has CDR1 SGDLS and CDR2 YYNGEE. The CDR3 spells CASSVLNGEQYF. The CDR3 DNA is TGTGCCAGCAGCGTTCTAAACGGGGAGCAGTACTTC.